This T cell receptor (beta chain) was captured in a study of blood T cell repertoires in COVID-19. Study background: Italy, Spain and the United States were the sources of the convalescent and acute COVID-19 samples. Nucleic acid was either cDNA or gDNA, and it came from T cells, B-cell-depleted T cells, or PBMCs.

CDR1 and CDR2 from the germline V gene are SGDLS and YYNGEE. This CDR3 is built from 13 residues. V was shortened by 0 bases and J by 12 bases, with 13 bases between the two germline ends. Libraries were prepared by immunoSEQ multiplex PCR; TCRdb keeps only in-frame clonotypes and omits some of them. Altogether about 230,000 clones are present, approximately 88% being singletons, with the ten largest covering around 27%. The sequence came from a man aged 40-49 years with acute or convalescent COVID-19. Material for sequencing was peripheral blood. The chain is built from TRBV9 and TRBJ2-1; weak D call: TRBD2 (5 bases). The DNA for the CDR3 is TGTGCCAGCAGCGTAGGCCAAATAGAGGGGCAGTTCTTC. This gives the protein CASSVGQIEGQFF.